This TCR beta chain appears in the sequencing data of a study of technical replicates of blood from a few donors. The protocol was immunoSEQ multiplex PCR, while the TCRdb copy is restricted to in-frame clones and leaves out a portion. In the table there are about 100,000 clones, approximately 95% of which are singletons. This clone was picked up one time. After removal of 1 base from V and 5 bases from J, the junction contained 7 bases not matched to a gene. This CDR3 is 16 amino acids long. The germline V gene encodes CDR1 GTSNPN and CDR2 SVGIG (reference sequence). The TCR sequence derives from a human donor in good health. The sequencing sample was made of T cells isolated from PBMCs. The chain combines TRBV30 with TRBJ2-2; 10 bases match TRBD2. CDR3 sequence: CAWSESGRARTGELFF. The CDR3 DNA reads as TGTGCCTGGAGTGAAAGCGGGAGGGCCCGAACCGGGGAGCTGTTTTTT.